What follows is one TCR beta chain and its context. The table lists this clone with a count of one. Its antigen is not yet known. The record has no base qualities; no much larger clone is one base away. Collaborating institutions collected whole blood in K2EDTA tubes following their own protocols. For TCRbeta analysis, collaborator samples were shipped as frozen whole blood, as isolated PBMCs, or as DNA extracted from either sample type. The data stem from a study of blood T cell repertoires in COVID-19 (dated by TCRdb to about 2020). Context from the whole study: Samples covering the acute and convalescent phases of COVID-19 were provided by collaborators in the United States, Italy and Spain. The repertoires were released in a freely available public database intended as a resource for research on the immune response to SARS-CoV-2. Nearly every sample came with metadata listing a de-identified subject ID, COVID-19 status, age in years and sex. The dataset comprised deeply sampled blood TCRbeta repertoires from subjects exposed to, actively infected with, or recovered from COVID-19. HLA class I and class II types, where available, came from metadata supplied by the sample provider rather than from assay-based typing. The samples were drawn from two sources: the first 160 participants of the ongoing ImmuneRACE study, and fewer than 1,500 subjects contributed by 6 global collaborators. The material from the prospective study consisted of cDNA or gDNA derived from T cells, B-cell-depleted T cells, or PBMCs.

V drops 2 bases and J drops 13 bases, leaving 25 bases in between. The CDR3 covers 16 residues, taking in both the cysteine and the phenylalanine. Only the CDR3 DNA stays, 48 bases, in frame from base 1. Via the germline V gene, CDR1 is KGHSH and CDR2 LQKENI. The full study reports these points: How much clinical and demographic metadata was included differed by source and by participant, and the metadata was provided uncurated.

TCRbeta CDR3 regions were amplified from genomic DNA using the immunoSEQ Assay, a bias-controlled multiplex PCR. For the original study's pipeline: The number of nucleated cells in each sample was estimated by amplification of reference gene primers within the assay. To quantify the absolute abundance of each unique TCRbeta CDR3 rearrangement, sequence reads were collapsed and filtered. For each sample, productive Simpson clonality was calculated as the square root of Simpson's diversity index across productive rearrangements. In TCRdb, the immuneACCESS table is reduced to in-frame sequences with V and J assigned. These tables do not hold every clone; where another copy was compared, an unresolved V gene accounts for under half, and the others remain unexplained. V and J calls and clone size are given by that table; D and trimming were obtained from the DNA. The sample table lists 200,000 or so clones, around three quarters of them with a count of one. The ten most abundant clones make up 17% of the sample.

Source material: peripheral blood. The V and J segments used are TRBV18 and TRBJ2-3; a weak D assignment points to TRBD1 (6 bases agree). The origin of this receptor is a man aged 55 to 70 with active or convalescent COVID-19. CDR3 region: CASSPSTMDSAQTKYF. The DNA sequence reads TGTGCCAGCTCACCATCGACCATGGACAGCGCCCAGACAAAGTATTTT.